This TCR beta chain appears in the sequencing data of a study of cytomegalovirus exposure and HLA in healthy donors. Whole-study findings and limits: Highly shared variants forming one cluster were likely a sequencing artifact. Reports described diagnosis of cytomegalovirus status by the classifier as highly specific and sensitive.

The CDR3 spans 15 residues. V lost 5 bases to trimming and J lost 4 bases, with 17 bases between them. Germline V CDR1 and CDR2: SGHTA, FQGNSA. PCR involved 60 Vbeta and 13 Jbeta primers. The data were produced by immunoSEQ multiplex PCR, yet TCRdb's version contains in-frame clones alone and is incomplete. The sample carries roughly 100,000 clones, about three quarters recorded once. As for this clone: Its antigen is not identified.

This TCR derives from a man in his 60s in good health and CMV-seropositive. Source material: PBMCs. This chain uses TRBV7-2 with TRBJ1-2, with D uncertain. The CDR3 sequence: CASSLDSTRGYGYTF. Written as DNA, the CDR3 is TGTGCCAGCAGCCTAGACTCCACACGGGGCTATGGCTACACCTTC.